This passage covers 9 T cell receptor beta chains from one sample sequenced in a study of cytomegalovirus exposure and HLA in healthy donors listed by TCRdb under 2017. The library was prepared using the immunoSEQ multiplex PCR assay. Drawn from immuneACCESS, this table holds only the in-frame rearrangements with V and J called that TCRdb kept. Clones are partly lost; checked studies trace under half to an unresolved V gene and leave the rest unexplained. The sample table shows approximately 150,000 clones, and about 91% are seen once. The ten top clones hold about 4.9% of the sample. Input material: PBMCs. The receptors stem from a man younger than 35 in good health and CMV-seropositive.

This chain connects TRBV2 to TRBJ1-5; no clear D. CDR1 and CDR2 (germline): SNHLY, FYNNEI. V dropped 1 base and J dropped 3 bases, with 10 bases sitting between them. The CDR3 loop spans 15 amino acids. CDR3 protein: CASSEGMTLNQPQHF. The CDR3, as DNA: TGTGCCAGCAGTGAAGGTATGACACTCAATCAGCCCCAGCATTTT.

The chain links TRBV29-1 to TRBJ1-2; D is possibly TRBD1 (6 bases). The germline V gene encodes CDR1 SQVTM and CDR2 ANQGSEA. The V end was cut by 3 bases, the J end by 0 bases, with 11 bases between. This CDR3 comprises 14 residues. The CDR3 DNA is TGCAGCGTTGATCAAAGGGACACTAACTATGGCTACACCTTC. This gives the protein CSVDQRDTNYGYTF.

The chain recombines TRBV30 with TRBJ2-1; perhaps TRBD2 as D (7 bases). This CDR3 contains 15 residues. Germline V CDR1 and CDR2: GTSNPN, SVGIG (reference sequence). Trimming cost V 3 bases and J 7 bases, with 19 bases left between them. The CDR3 DNA reads TGTGCCTGGAGCGGCATAGGAGGGGGGGGAAATGAGCAGTTCTTC. Translating it yields CAWSGIGGGGNEQFF.

The chain recombines TRBV19 with TRBJ1-1; D possibly corresponds to TRBD1 (6 bases). CDR1 is LNHDA and CDR2 is SQIVND in the germline V gene (reference sequence). The CDR3 loop spans 15 amino acids. Trimming took 2 bases from V and 7 from J, leaving 17 bases between them. The CDR3 loop is CASSISPGRGNEAFF. DNA of the CDR3: TGTGCCAGTAGTATATCCCCCGGCAGGGGAAATGAAGCTTTCTTT.

The chain joins TRBV28 to TRBJ2-5, with 9 bases that match TRBD1. The junction had 8 bases not matched to a gene; V was cut back by 6 bases and J by 6 bases. Germline-derived CDR1 and CDR2 are MDHEN and SYDVKM. The CDR3 sequence is 14 residues long. CDR3 DNA sequence: TGTGCCAGCAGGACAGGGGGGCGGGCGAAGACCCAGTACTTC. This sequence encodes CASRTGGRAKTQYF.

The rearrangement uses TRBV7-2 and TRBJ2-4; tentatively, D is TRBD1 (6 bases). Trimming removed 10 bases from V and 2 bases from J, with 18 bases in between. Germline values: CDR1 SGHTA, CDR2 FQGNSA. The CDR3 spans 15 residues. CDR3 protein: CATAGAAATKNIQYF. CDR3 sequence (DNA): TGTGCCACAGCAGGGGCGGCTGCGACCAAAAACATTCAGTACTTC.

The gene calls are TRBV7-6 and TRBJ2-1; the D is unclear. V was cut by 5 bases and J by 7 bases, with 6 bases left in between. The CDR3 is 11 residues long. Per the germline V gene, CDR1 is SGHVS and CDR2 is FNYEAQ. In DNA form, the CDR3 reads TGTGCCAGCAGCGTTAATAATGAGCAGTTCTTC. Translating it yields CASSVNNEQFF.

The chain couples TRBV30 to TRBJ1-1; perhaps TRBD1 as D (5 bases). Trimming left V 1 base short and J 8 bases short, with 17 bases between. Germline V gene data show CDR1 as GTSNPN and CDR2 as SVGIG (reference sequence). The CDR3 is made up of 14 amino acids. CDR3 region: CAWSDPYRPREAFF. CDR3 nucleotide sequence: TGTGCCTGGAGTGACCCGTACAGGCCCCGGGAAGCTTTCTTT.

V and J are TRBV29-1 and TRBJ2-1; D not resolved. This CDR3 is 12 amino acids long. Germline CDR1 is SQVTM and CDR2 is ANQGSEA. Trimming shortened V by 2 bases and J by 6 bases, and 8 bases separated the two germline ends. CDR3 sequence (DNA): TGCAGCGTTGAAAACAGAAGCAATGAGCAGTTCTTC. Protein product: CSVENRSNEQFF.